The sequence of this T cell receptor (beta chain) was determined in a study of blood T cell repertoires in COVID-19. Repertoires were generated with immunoSEQ multiplex PCR, while TCRdb's copy carries only in-frame clones and drops some. This sample carries some 74,000 clones, approximately 83% of them seen once, and the ten largest clones take 35% to 50%. Germline V gives CDR1 LGHDT, CDR2 YNNKEL (reference sequence). Trimming removed 0 bases from V and 4 bases from J, with 18 bases in between. The CDR3 spans 18 residues. The clonotype was recovered from a man older than 75 with acute or convalescent COVID-19. The sequencing sample was made of peripheral blood. The V call is TRBV3-1 (or the pseudogene TRBV3-2), the J call TRBJ2-2; TRBD2 is a possible D gene (7 bases). The CDR3 spells CASSQESGRAGATGELFF. CDR3 in DNA: TGTGCCAGCAGCCAAGAAAGCGGGCGGGCGGGGGCCACCGGGGAGCTGTTTTTT.